These 5 T cell receptor beta chains came from one sample sequenced in a study of prognosis after radiotherapy for stage I lung cancer. From genomic DNA, two-round multiplex PCR was used to amplify TCR beta CDR3. Primers specific to each TRBV and TRBJ gene drove first-round PCR. A single record per CDR3 protein comes from TCRdb applying MiXCR to the multiplex PCR reads. Counted here are more than 11,000 distinct CDR3 sequences, approximately 31% occurring once; the ten biggest clones make up roughly 25%. The input for sequencing was PBMCs, taken before or after stereotactic body radiation therapy (not recorded which). These receptors were taken from a donor over 45 with non-small cell lung cancer.

This clonotype was seen repeatedly, ten times or more. The chain recombines TRBV3-1 with TRBJ1-1; D may be TRBD1 (6 bases). The CDR3 spans 14 residues. Trimming stripped 4 bases from V and 0 bases from J, with 9 bases between. Germline V gene sequence: CDR1 LGHDT, CDR2 YNNKEL (reference sequence). In nucleotides, the CDR3 is TGTGCCAGCAGCCCCGGACAGATGAACACTGAAGCTTTCTTT. This gives the protein CASSPGQMNTEAFF.

Ten or more counts support this clonotype. The chain couples TRBV20-1 to TRBJ1-6; a possible D gene is TRBD1 (5 bases). CDR3 length: 15 amino acids. V was shortened by 5 bases and J by 0 bases, with 11 bases between the two germline ends. Germline V gene data show CDR1 as DFQATT and CDR2 as SNEGSKA (reference sequence). The CDR3 coding sequence is TGCAGTGCTCAGGGCCTAAGCTCCTATAATTCACCCCTCCACTTT. Amino acid sequence: CSAQGLSSYNSPLHF.

This clonotype is a singleton in its sample. The likely explanation is a read error, given a far larger clone one base away. J is TRBJ2-1 and V is TRBV9; D uncertain. Germline lookup yields CDR1 SGDLS and CDR2 YYNGEE. The V and J ends lost 0 bases and 10 bases respectively, with 14 bases between them. The CDR3 contains 14 residues. The CDR3 is CASSVDQSSYEQFF. CDR3 nucleotides: TGTGCCAGCAGCGTAGATCAGAGCTCCTACGAGCAGTTCTTC.

This clonotype is medium-sized (0.01 to 0.1%) by share. The rearrangement uses TRBV5-5 and TRBJ2-3, with 8 bases that match TRBD2. Trimming at V came to 0 bases and at J to 0 bases, leaving 6 bases not matched to a gene. CDR1 is SGHKS, CDR2 YYEKEE, per germline (reference sequence). This CDR3 comprises 17 residues. Here the CDR3 reads CASSLESPSGSTDTQYF. For the CDR3, the DNA is TGTGCCAGCAGCTTGGAGTCCCCTAGCGGGAGCACAGATACGCAGTATTTT.

This clonotype occurred many times. For the CDR3, the DNA is TGTGCCAGCAGTTTCTTGGGGAACTCTGGGGCCAACGTCCTGACTTTC. This codes for CASSFLGNSGANVLTF. The genes are TRBV28 and TRBJ2-6; D not resolved. This CDR3 comprises 16 residues. Germline values: CDR1 MDHEN, CDR2 SYDVKM. V lost 3 bases and J 0 bases, leaving 9 bases between the germline ends.